This passage covers 6 T cell receptor beta chains from one sample sequenced in a study of OX40 agonist ivuxolimab in advanced cancers. Libraries were prepared by immunoSEQ multiplex PCR; TCRdb keeps only in-frame clonotypes and omits some of them. Here the sample spans approximately 26,000 clones, approximately 91% being singletons. Sequenced here: CD4+ or CD8+ T cells sorted from blood, sampled in a trial of the OX40 agonist ivuxolimab. The receptors were gathered from an adult with an advanced solid tumor such as melanoma, head and neck, liver or kidney cancer.

This chain connects TRBV6-1 to TRBJ1-2; D ambiguous. Germline values: CDR1 MNHNS, CDR2 SASEGT. The CDR3 extends over 13 amino acids. The CDR3 protein is CASAARNNYGYTF. CDR3 nucleotide sequence: TGTGCTTCGGCAGCGCGAAATAACTATGGCTACACCTTC.

V is TRBV6-5 and J is TRBJ1-6, with 7 bases aligning to TRBD1. From germline, CDR1 is MNHEY and CDR2 SVGAGI. V was clipped by 2 bases and J by 10 bases; unmatched bases: 8. This CDR3 is 15 amino acids long. The CDR3, as DNA: TGTGCCAGCAGTTACCTACCAGGGGGGTCCTCACCCCTCCACTTT. Protein: CASSYLPGGSSPLHF.

The genes are TRBV5-1 and TRBJ1-2; TRBD1 might be the D (6 bases). The CDR3 consists of 15 residues. The germline V gene has CDR1 SGHRS and CDR2 YFSETQ. V lost 1 base and J lost 7, with 17 bases in between. CDR3 coding DNA: TGCGCCAGCAGCTTGTTCCCAGGGGAAGTGGGTGGCTACACCTTC. Its protein is CASSLFPGEVGGYTF.

The CDR3 DNA sequence: TGTGCCAGCAGCCCACGCGGGACAGGGGGCACAGATACGCAGTATTTT. Translation gives CASSPRGTGGTDTQYF. The V and J genes are TRBV7-8 and TRBJ2-3, with 10 bases matching TRBD1. Germline trimming cut 5 bases from V and 1 base from J; bases unmatched to any gene: 6. Germline V gives CDR1 SGHVS, CDR2 FQNEAQ. The CDR3 loop spans 16 amino acids.

A note on this clone: The junction and the germline gene differ at one end; a read error may be behind it. This rearrangement joins TRBV7-7 to TRBJ2-2; no firm D call. Germline V gives CDR1 SSHAT, CDR2 FNYEAQ (reference sequence). CDR3 size: 14 residues. CDR3 residues: CASSFLVNTGELFF. CDR3 coding DNA: TGTGCTAGCAGCTTTCTAGTTAACACCGGGGAGCTGTTTTTT.

This chain joins TRBV7-2 and TRBJ2-5; a weak D match, TRBD2 (6 bases). Looked up from germline, CDR1 is SGHTA and CDR2 is FQGNSA. The V gene lost 1 base and the J gene lost 2 bases, with 11 bases spanning the gap. The CDR3 has 15 amino acids. CDR3 region: CASSLVSSVQETQYF. CDR3 bases: TGTGCCAGCAGCTTAGTGTCTAGCGTACAAGAGACCCAGTACTTC.